These 22 T cell receptor beta chains were all obtained from the same sample, sequenced in a study of shared clonotypes between healthy human individuals. Naive CD8 cells lacked CD45RO, underwent positive selection for CCR7 and left out terminally differentiated effector memory CD45RA+ cells. Clones were sequenced by immunoSEQ multiplex PCR, and TCRdb holds only the in-frame ones, with some missing. The sample consists of some 2 million clones, less than 95% of them appearing once. The sequenced sample consisted of naive CD8+ T cells sorted from blood. These receptors were taken from a young man in good health.

This rearrangement joins TRBV6-6 to TRBJ1-1; no definite D call. The germline V and J ends were trimmed by 0 bases and 1 base, with 6 bases remaining between them. Looked up from germline, CDR1 is MNHNY and CDR2 is SVGAGI (reference sequence). The CDR3 length is 14 residues. For the CDR3, the DNA is TGTGCCAGCAGTTACTCGTCGCCGAACACTGAAGCTTTCTTT. It specifies CASSYSSPNTEAFF.

A single count supports this clone. The chain combines TRBV5-6 with TRBJ2-3; D may correspond to TRBD1 or TRBD2 (5 bases each). This CDR3 spans 14 amino acids. Germline V gene sequence: CDR1 SGHDT, CDR2 YYEEEE. V lost 5 bases and J 2 bases, leaving 12 bases between the germline ends. In DNA form, the CDR3 reads TGTGCCAGCAGTTGGGACGGCACCACAGATACGCAGTATTTT. Translation: CASSWDGTTDTQYF.

The chain uses TRBV19 and TRBJ2-5; 8 bases match TRBD1. Losses at the gene ends were 6 bases for V and 1 base for J; bases not matched to a gene: 10. The CDR3 sequence is 16 residues long. Germline V gives CDR1 LNHDA, CDR2 SQIVND (reference sequence). In DNA form, the CDR3 reads TGTGCCAGTAGCAGTCAGACAGGGGCGACCCAAGAGACCCAGTACTTC. It codes for CASSSQTGATQETQYF.

This clone was counted a single time. This chain connects TRBV6-6 to TRBJ2-7; D tentatively fits TRBD1 or TRBD2 (6 bases each). Between the trimmed V and J ends, which lost 0 bases and 5 bases, there was a span of 11 bases. CDR1 and CDR2 from the germline V gene are MNHNY and SVGAGI (reference sequence). The CDR3 has 14 amino acids. The CDR3 DNA reads as TGTGCCAGCAGTTACTCCGGGGGCCTGAACGAGCAGTACTTC. It encodes CASSYSGGLNEQYF.

The chain couples TRBV27 to TRBJ2-7, with 12 nucleotides matching TRBD2. This CDR3 is 14 amino acids long. Looked up from germline, CDR1 is MNHEY and CDR2 is SMNVEV (reference sequence). V dropped 5 bases and J dropped 10; count of bases not matched to a gene: 9. The CDR3: CASSPGLAGSKQYF. CDR3 DNA: TGTGCCAGCAGTCCCGGACTAGCGGGATCGAAACAGTACTTC.

V usage is TRBV5-6 and J usage is TRBJ2-3; D perhaps matches TRBD1 (8 bases). V was trimmed by 3 bases and J by 6 bases, leaving 14 bases between them. The CDR3 has 14 residues. Per germline, CDR1 SGHDT and CDR2 YYEEEE. CDR3 sequence (DNA): TGTGCCAGCAGCTCGGACAGGGAGGGGGATACGCAGTATTTT. Protein: CASSSDREGDTQYF.

The chain combines TRBV2 with TRBJ2-2; either TRBD1 or TRBD2 may fit D (5 bases each). V lost 3 bases to trimming and J lost 4 bases, with 12 bases between them. This CDR3 has 15 residues. The germline V gene encodes CDR1 SNHLY and CDR2 FYNNEI. CDR3: CASSDSAGSTGELFF. In DNA, the CDR3 is TGTGCCAGCAGTGACTCGGCAGGGAGCACCGGGGAGCTGTTTTTT.

The chain couples TRBV5-6 to TRBJ1-2, with D unresolved. V lost 4 bases and J lost 4, with 17 bases in between. CDR3 length: 15 amino acids. CDR1 and CDR2 from the germline V gene are SGHDT and YYEEEE. The CDR3 sequence is CASSATASAFYGYTF. The DNA of the CDR3 is TGTGCCAGCAGCGCCACTGCCTCCGCATTCTATGGCTACACCTTC.

With respect to this clone: Distinct nucleotide sequences in the sample also encode this CDR3. The chain has TRBV27 and TRBJ1-3; D unclear. V lost 5 bases, J lost 2 bases, and 7 bases lay in between. The CDR3 is made up of 13 amino acids. Germline V CDR1 and CDR2: MNHEY, SMNVEV (reference sequence). This CDR3 reads CASSPLPGNTIYF. The DNA for the CDR3 is TGTGCCAGCAGTCCCCTTCCTGGAAACACCATATATTTT.

J is TRBJ2-2 and V is TRBV14, with a weak D call TRBD1 (5 bases). Per the germline V gene, CDR1 is SGHDN and CDR2 is FVKESK. The CDR3 has 14 residues. The V and J ends lost 2 bases and 7 bases respectively, with 11 bases between them. The CDR3 protein is CASSQFSRVGELFF. The CDR3 bases are TGTGCCAGCAGCCAATTCTCCAGGGTCGGGGAGCTGTTTTTT.

The V call is TRBV5-6, the J call TRBJ1-5; 7 nucleotides match TRBD1. The CDR3 sequence is 15 residues long. The germline V gene has CDR1 SGHDT and CDR2 YYEEEE. The ends lost 2 bases at V and 2 bases at J; junction bases unmatched: 4. The CDR3 protein is CASSLQGMGNQPQHF. The CDR3 bases are TGTGCCAGCAGCTTACAGGGGATGGGCAATCAGCCCCAGCATTTT.

The V and J genes are TRBV7-6 and TRBJ1-1, with TRBD1 matching over 9 bases. Germline V gives CDR1 SGHVS, CDR2 FNYEAQ. J lost 6 bases, V lost 5 bases, and 10 bases had no gene match. CDR3 length equals 15 residues. Written as DNA, the CDR3 is TGTGCCAGCAGCGATAGAGGACAGGGGAGGGCTGAAGCTTTCTTT. Residues: CASSDRGQGRAEAFF.

This sequence joins TRBV10-3 and TRBJ2-1, with TRBD1 as a possible D gene (5 bases). CDR1 and CDR2 from the germline V gene are ENHRY and SYGVKD. V was shortened by 0 bases and J by 8 bases, with 14 bases between the two germline ends. The length of the CDR3 is 15 residues. The CDR3 DNA is TGTGCCATCAGTGAGTCCCAGGGTGAAAGAGATGAGCAGTTCTTC. The encoded protein is CAISESQGERDEQFF.

DNA of the CDR3: TGTGCCAGCAGCTTGCTCAATGAGCAGTTCTTC. This translates into CASSLLNEQFF. The chain has TRBV5-4 and TRBJ2-1; D is undetermined. The length of the CDR3 is 11 residues. The germline CDR1 and CDR2 sequences are SGHNT and YYREEE (reference sequence). The V end was cut by 1 base, the J end by 6 bases, with 2 bases between.

This clone appeared a single time. The J gene is TRBJ2-3, the V gene TRBV19; D remains unclear. Germline loops: CDR1 LNHDA, CDR2 SQIVND (reference sequence). V lost 1 base to trimming and J lost 5 bases, with 10 bases between them. This CDR3 comprises 14 residues. CDR3 loop: CASSIVGVGDTQYF. DNA for the CDR3: TGTGCCAGTAGTATAGTAGGTGTTGGAGATACGCAGTATTTT. The full variable domain, its missing parts supplied by reference TRBV19 and TRBJ2-3, is DGGITQSPKYLFRKEGQNVTLSCEQNLNHDAMYWYRQDPGQGLRLIYYSQIVNDFQKGDIAEGYSVSREKKESFPLTVTSAQKNPTAFYLCASSIVGVGDTQYFGPGTRLTVL.

The V and J genes are TRBV5-8 and TRBJ1-3; tentative D call: TRBD1 (6 bases). The CDR3 has 16 amino acids. The V gene's germline CDR1 is SGHTS and CDR2 YDEGEE. Trimming pared 5 bases from V and 0 bases from J, leaving 15 bases between. The CDR3 bases are TGTGCCAGCAGGATCGACAGGACCCTCTCTGGAAACACCATATATTTT. Its protein is CASRIDRTLSGNTIYF.

The chain couples TRBV6-1 to TRBJ1-1, with 7 nucleotides matching TRBD1. J was trimmed by 5 bases and V by 1 base; bases with no gene match: 10. The CDR3 is 16 residues long. Per germline, CDR1 MNHNS and CDR2 SASEGT. Here the CDR3 DNA reads TGTGCCAGCAGTGAAGTTCTCGAGGGGGCAGGGACTGAAGCTTTCTTT. It encodes CASSEVLEGAGTEAFF.

The chain links TRBV13 to TRBJ1-2; 10 bases match TRBD1. Unmatched junction bases numbered 6, after V lost 5 bases and J lost 3 bases. Germline V lookup: CDR1 PRHDT, CDR2 FYEKMQ (reference sequence). The CDR3 length is 15 residues. CDR3 sequence reads: CASSPGTGEYYGYTF. CDR3 nucleotide sequence: TGTGCCAGCAGCCCCGGGACAGGGGAGTACTATGGCTACACCTTC.

The V gene is TRBV19, the J gene TRBJ1-2, with TRBD1 matching 7 bases. V lost 5 bases, J lost 4 bases, and 4 bases stayed unmatched. From germline, CDR1 is LNHDA and CDR2 SQIVND (reference sequence). This CDR3 is built from 13 residues. The DNA of the CDR3 is TGTGCCAGTAGTCCCCGGGACAGCTATGGCTACACCTTC. This sequence encodes CASSPRDSYGYTF.

The chain uses TRBV4-1 and TRBJ1-1; D call uncertain. Trimming left V 0 bases short and J 0 bases short, with 11 bases between. Germline CDR1 is MGHRA and CDR2 is YSYEKL. The CDR3 contains 16 residues. The CDR3 DNA reads TGCGCCAGCAGCCAAGACCCTACAGTTATGAACACTGAAGCTTTCTTT. The encoded protein is CASSQDPTVMNTEAFF.

The chain recombines TRBV7-6 with TRBJ2-1, with D tentatively TRBD2 (6 bases). Germline CDR1 reads SGHVS; CDR2 reads FNYEAQ. The CDR3 is 17 amino acids. The V end was cut by 5 bases, the J end by 3 bases, with 20 bases between. The CDR3 here is CASSLRPPGEVYNEQFF. CDR3 nucleotide sequence: TGTGCCAGCAGCCTACGACCCCCTGGGGAGGTCTACAATGAGCAGTTCTTC.

The genes are TRBV9 and TRBJ2-3; perhaps TRBD2 as D (5 bases). Per germline, CDR1 SGDLS and CDR2 YYNGEE. The CDR3 consists of 17 residues. Deletions cut 2 bases from V and 2 bases from J, with 18 bases between. The CDR3 nucleotides read TGTGCCAGCAGCGTTGGGAGCAGGACCGAAGCCACAGATACGCAGTATTTT. Amino acids: CASSVGSRTEATDTQYF.